The sequence of this T cell receptor beta chain was determined in a study of CD8 T cells in ankylosing spondylitis. Overall study findings and caveats: Characteristic of ankylosing spondylitis blood, it appeared, was a TCR beta motif comprising about eight highly homologous variants.

Comment on this clonotype: Its target is not known.

The CDR3 contains 15 residues. Per the germline V gene, CDR1 is SGHVS and CDR2 is FNYEAQ. V lost 5 bases, J lost 10 bases, and 11 bases stayed unmatched. TCRdb reprocessed the 5' RACE reads via MiXCR and lists one record per CDR3 protein. The table includes some 150,000 distinct CDR3 sequences, roughly 44% detected once. The TCR sequence derives from a male donor with ankylosing spondylitis. The J gene is TRBJ1-4, the V gene TRBV7-6; 9 bases match TRBD1. Sequenced: synovial fluid, either unsorted or a sorted T cell fraction (not recorded which). DNA for the CDR3: TGTGCCAGCAGCACACCGGGACAGGGATGTCGAAAACTGTTTTTT. Translating gives CASSTPGQGCRKLFF.